The rows below give T cell receptor beta chains drawn from one sample of a study of T cells in Graves' hyperthyroidism and ophthalmopathy. MiXCR was run by TCRdb on the multiplex PCR reads, yielding one entry per CDR3 protein. The table lists about 640,000 distinct CDR3 sequences, 45% of them singletons, with less than 8.5% in the top ten. Sequenced: peripheral blood or thyroid tissue (not recorded which). Every receptor here comes from an adult man with Graves' disease, either hyperthyroidism or ophthalmopathy (not recorded which). Both conserved end residues are part of each CDR3. Fields, in order: CDR3 DNA, CDR3 protein, V gene, J gene, clone size, D gene. The D gene is left open where the match is weak. Size is omitted from some rows. Given values are once, few, many or a class for expanded clones.

DNA: TGTGCCAGCAGCCCCCCAGGACATTCGGATAATGAAAAACTGTTTTTT
CDR3: CASSPPGHSDNEKLFF
V: TRBV7-8
J: TRBJ1-4
size: many
D: .

DNA: TGTGCCAGCAGTGAAACTGTGGAGTATTCACCCCTCCACTTT
CDR3: CASSETVEYSPLHF
V: TRBV2
J: TRBJ1-6
size: .
D: .

DNA: TGTGCCACCAGTGATTGTGTCCGACCTGCGGCGGGTGCACGTGGCTACACCTTC
CDR3: CATSDCVRPAAGARGYTF
V: TRBV24-1
J: TRBJ1-2
size: many
D: .

DNA: TGTGCCAGTCGACAGGAAACAACTAATGAAAAACTGTTTTTT
CDR3: CASRQETTNEKLFF
V: TRBV19
J: TRBJ1-4
size: few
D: .

DNA: TGTGCCAGCAGCTTAGCGGGGACAGGGGGCGGGGAGCTGTTTTTT
CDR3: CASSLAGTGGGELFF
V: TRBV7-8
J: TRBJ2-2
size: few
D: TRBD1

DNA: TGTGCCAGCAGTTTCCACCAGGGGAGTCAGCCCCAGCATTTT
CDR3: CASSFHQGSQPQHF
V: TRBV12-3/TRBV12-4
J: TRBJ1-5
size: .
D: .

DNA: TGTGCCATCAGAGACCGGGACAGGGGCTACGAGCAGTACTTC
CDR3: CAIRDRDRGYEQYF
V: TRBV10-3
J: TRBJ2-7
size: .
D: TRBD1

DNA: TGTGCCACCAGCAGAAACCCGGGACAGACGAACACTGAAGCTTTCTTT
CDR3: CATSRNPGQTNTEAFF
V: TRBV15
J: TRBJ1-1
size: .
D: TRBD1

DNA: TGTGCCAGTAGTAACCTCGTGCTTGCTGAAGCTTTCTTT
CDR3: CASSNLVLAEAFF
V: TRBV19
J: TRBJ1-1
size: .
D: .

DNA: TGTGCCAGTAGTAGAACCGGGACAGGGGTAGCTTTCTTT
CDR3: CASSRTGTGVAFF
V: TRBV19
J: TRBJ1-1
size: .
D: TRBD1

DNA: TGTGCCAGCAGTGAACTAGCGGTCAGGCGACAGCCCCAGCATTTT
CDR3: CASSELAVRRQPQHF
V: TRBV10-3
J: TRBJ1-5
size: .
D: .

DNA: TGTGCCAGCAGTGAAGCGGGACAGGGGAATGAAAAACTGTTTTTT
CDR3: CASSEAGQGNEKLFF
V: TRBV2
J: TRBJ1-4
size: many
D: TRBD1

DNA: TGTGCCAGCAGTTCCCGCGGACAGGCTAATTCACCCCTCCACTTT
CDR3: CASSSRGQANSPLHF
V: TRBV12-3/TRBV12-4
J: TRBJ1-6
size: .
D: TRBD1

DNA: TGTGCCAGCAGCGTAGGGGGGACAGGGCTTCCGGAGCTGTTTTTT
CDR3: CASSVGGTGLPELFF
V: TRBV9
J: TRBJ2-2
size: .
D: TRBD1

DNA: TGTGCCAGCATGGGTCAAGGACCCCTCCACTTT
CDR3: CASMGQGPLHF
V: TRBV12-3/TRBV12-4
J: TRBJ1-6
size: many
D: .

DNA: TGTGCCATCCGGGACGCCAATAATTCACCCCTCCACTTT
CDR3: CAIRDANNSPLHF
V: TRBV10-3
J: TRBJ1-6
size: .
D: .

DNA: TGTGCCAGCAGCTTGCTAGCGGGTGCCGCCTACGAGCAGTACTTC
CDR3: CASSLLAGAAYEQYF
V: TRBV13
J: TRBJ2-7
size: few
D: TRBD2

DNA: TGCAGCGTCAGGGACAGACCTAATTCACCCCTCCACTTT
CDR3: CSVRDRPNSPLHF
V: TRBV29-1
J: TRBJ1-6
size: many
D: TRBD1

DNA: TGTGCCAGCAGTGAAAGGTTACAGGGCGCTGGAAACACCATATATTTT
CDR3: CASSERLQGAGNTIYF
V: TRBV25-1
J: TRBJ1-3
size: many
D: .

DNA: TGTGCCAGCAGTGAATGGGACTTTATCTACGAGCAGTACTTC
CDR3: CASSEWDFIYEQYF
V: TRBV2
J: TRBJ2-7
size: .
D: .

DNA: TGTGCCAGCAGTGAGCTACAAGGTGGAGCTTTCTTT
CDR3: CASSELQGGAFF
V: TRBV25-1
J: TRBJ1-1
size: many
D: .

DNA: TGTGCCATCAGTAGTATCTTACACACGGCGAATCAGCCCCAGCATTTT
CDR3: CAISSILHTANQPQHF
V: TRBV10-3
J: TRBJ1-5
size: .
D: .

DNA: TGTGCCAGCAGCTTAGCCGCGCTGGGTTTCACTGAAGCTTTCTTT
CDR3: CASSLAALGFTEAFF
V: TRBV7-2
J: TRBJ1-1
size: .
D: .

DNA: TGTGCCAGCAGCCAGGGGTTGAGTGACTACACCTTC
CDR3: CASSQGLSDYTF
V: TRBV12-3/TRBV12-4
J: TRBJ1-2
size: .
D: .

DNA: TGTGCCAGCAGCCGCCTAGCGAGGGGAGAGACCCAGTACTTC
CDR3: CASSRLARGETQYF
V: TRBV7-4
J: TRBJ2-5
size: few
D: .

DNA: TGTGCCAGCAGCCACAGGGGTTTGGCCGAAAAACTGTTTTTT
CDR3: CASSHRGLAEKLFF
V: TRBV12-3/TRBV12-4
J: TRBJ1-4
size: .
D: TRBD1

DNA: TGTGCCAGCAGTGAAAGTGTAGCTGAAACTAACTATGGCTACACCTTC
CDR3: CASSESVAETNYGYTF
V: TRBV12-3/TRBV12-4
J: TRBJ1-2
size: .
D: .

DNA: TGTGCCAGCAGTTTAGACTTAGAAAGCGGGGAGCTGTTTTTT
CDR3: CASSLDLESGELFF
V: TRBV12-3/TRBV12-4
J: TRBJ2-2
size: .
D: .

DNA: TGTGCCAGCAGCCAAGACCCGGGACAGCAGAACACTGAAGCTTTCTTT
CDR3: CASSQDPGQQNTEAFF
V: TRBV14
J: TRBJ1-1
size: few
D: TRBD1

DNA: TGTGCCAGCAGCATGAGGGACAGGGGACGGTCACCCCTCCACTTT
CDR3: CASSMRDRGRSPLHF
V: TRBV7-2
J: TRBJ1-6
size: .
D: TRBD1

DNA: TGTGCCAGCAGTTACGACGGTAATTCACCCCTCCACTTT
CDR3: CASSYDGNSPLHF
V: TRBV6-5
J: TRBJ1-6
size: many
D: .

DNA: TGTGCCAGTAGTTTAGTCGGGACGGCCGAGCAGTACTTC
CDR3: CASSLVGTAEQYF
V: TRBV19
J: TRBJ2-7
size: .
D: .

DNA: TGTGCCAGCAGCCCGAACAGGGGATCACCCCTCCACTTT
CDR3: CASSPNRGSPLHF
V: TRBV5-5
J: TRBJ1-6
size: .
D: TRBD1

DNA: TGTGCCAGCAGCCTAGGACTAGCGGGGGGCGAGCAGAACTTC
CDR3: CASSLGLAGGEQNF
V: TRBV7-2
J: TRBJ2-7
size: once
D: TRBD2

DNA: TGTGCCAGCAGGGGGCCGCTTAAAAATTCACCCCTCCACTTT
CDR3: CASRGPLKNSPLHF
V: TRBV2
J: TRBJ1-6
size: .
D: .

DNA: TGCAGTGCTCGCCGGGACAGGGGCTCTGGAAACACCATATATTTT
CDR3: CSARRDRGSGNTIYF
V: TRBV20-1
J: TRBJ1-3
size: .
D: TRBD1

DNA: TGTGCCAGCAGGCAGGGAGCCACTGAAGCTTTCTTT
CDR3: CASRQGATEAFF
V: TRBV6-5
J: TRBJ1-1
size: many
D: .

DNA: TGTGCCAGTAGTATTATGACTAGCGGGAGTTACGAGCAGTACTTC
CDR3: CASSIMTSGSYEQYF
V: TRBV19
J: TRBJ2-7
size: .
D: TRBD2

DNA: TGTGCCAGCAGCTTAGCCTCCCGGGTAGGGGAAAAACTGTTTTTT
CDR3: CASSLASRVGEKLFF
V: TRBV7-6
J: TRBJ1-4
size: few
D: .

DNA: TGTGCCAGCAGCTTATCATCGGGGACTCAAGAGACCCAGTACTTC
CDR3: CASSLSSGTQETQYF
V: TRBV7-9
J: TRBJ2-5
size: .
D: .

DNA: TGTGCCATCAGCTCCCCGGGACAGGGGGCTCTTAACTATGGCTACACCTTC
CDR3: CAISSPGQGALNYGYTF
V: TRBV10-3
J: TRBJ1-2
size: .
D: TRBD1

DNA: TGCAGCGTCACGTTGAGGGCGGGAGACAATCAGCCCCAGCATTTT
CDR3: CSVTLRAGDNQPQHF
V: TRBV29-1
J: TRBJ1-5
size: many
D: .

DNA: TGTGCCAGCGGACAGGGGTACAATCAGCCCCAGCATTTT
CDR3: CASGQGYNQPQHF
V: TRBV2
J: TRBJ1-5
size: .
D: TRBD1

DNA: TGTGCCAGCAGCCTTTCCCCTGGGACAGGCAACACTGAAGCTTTCTTT
CDR3: CASSLSPGTGNTEAFF
V: TRBV6-4
J: TRBJ1-1
size: .
D: TRBD1

DNA: TGCGCCAGCAGGGAGTTTGGGGGGGGGCTGTTTTTT
CDR3: CASREFGGGLFF
V: TRBV10-2
J: TRBJ2-2
size: .
D: TRBD2